One T cell receptor (beta chain) is described in this entry. CDR1 is GTSNPN and CDR2 is SVGIG in the germline V gene (reference sequence). V lost 2 bases and J lost 2, with 13 bases in between. This CDR3 has 14 amino acids. This sample stems from a study of control samples from healthy donors and cancer patients. TCRdb's table, derived via immunoSEQ multiplex PCR, lists solely in-frame clones and lacks some. The sample contains about 75,000 clones, 84% of which appear only once. The sequence was obtained from a man aged 45-65 years in good health. The chain is built from TRBV30 and TRBJ2-7; D tentatively reads TRBD1 or TRBD2 (5 bases each). Sequenced: blood. CDR3 DNA sequence: TGTGCCTGGAGTCCAGGGACGGCTACCTACGAGCAGTACTTC. Translated, it gives CAWSPGTATYEQYF.